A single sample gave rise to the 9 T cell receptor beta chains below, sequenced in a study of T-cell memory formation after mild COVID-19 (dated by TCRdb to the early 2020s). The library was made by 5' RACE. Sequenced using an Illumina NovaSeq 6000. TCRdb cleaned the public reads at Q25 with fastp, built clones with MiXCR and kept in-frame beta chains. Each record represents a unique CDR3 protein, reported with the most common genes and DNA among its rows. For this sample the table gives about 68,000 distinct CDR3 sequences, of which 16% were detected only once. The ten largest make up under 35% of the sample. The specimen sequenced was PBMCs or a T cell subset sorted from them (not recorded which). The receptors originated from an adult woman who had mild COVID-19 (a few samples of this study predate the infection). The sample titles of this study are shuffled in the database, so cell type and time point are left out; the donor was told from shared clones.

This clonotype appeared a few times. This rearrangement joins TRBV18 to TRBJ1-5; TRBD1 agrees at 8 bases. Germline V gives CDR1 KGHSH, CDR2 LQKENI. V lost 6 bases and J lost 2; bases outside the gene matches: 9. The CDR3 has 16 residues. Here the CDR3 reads CASSLTGGWGNQPQHF. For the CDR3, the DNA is TGTGCCAGCTCCCTAACAGGGGGTTGGGGCAATCAGCCCCAGCATTTT.

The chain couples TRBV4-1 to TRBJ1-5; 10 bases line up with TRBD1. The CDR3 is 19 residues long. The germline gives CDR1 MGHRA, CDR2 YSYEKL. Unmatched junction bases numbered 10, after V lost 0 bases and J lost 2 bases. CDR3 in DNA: TGCGCCAGCAGCCAAGAGTCCCCGACAGGGGGCGGCGGCAATCAGCCCCAGCATTTT. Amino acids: CASSQESPTGGGGNQPQHF.

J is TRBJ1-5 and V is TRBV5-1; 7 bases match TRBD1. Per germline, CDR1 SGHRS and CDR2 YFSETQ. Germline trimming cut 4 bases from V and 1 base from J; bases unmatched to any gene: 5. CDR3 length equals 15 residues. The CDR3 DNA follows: TGCGCCAGCAGCCGGACAGGTCAGAGCAATCAGCCCCAGCATTTT. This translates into CASSRTGQSNQPQHF.

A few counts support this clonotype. The CDR3 DNA sequence: TGCGCCAGCAGCTTAACGACTAGCGGAAGCACAGATACGCAGTATTTT. This gives the protein CASSLTTSGSTDTQYF. The rearrangement links TRBV5-1 to TRBJ2-3; 9 bases are shared with TRBD2. The CDR3 covers 16 residues. V lost 2 bases and J lost 0; bases outside the gene matches: 4. CDR1 is SGHRS, CDR2 YFSETQ, per germline.

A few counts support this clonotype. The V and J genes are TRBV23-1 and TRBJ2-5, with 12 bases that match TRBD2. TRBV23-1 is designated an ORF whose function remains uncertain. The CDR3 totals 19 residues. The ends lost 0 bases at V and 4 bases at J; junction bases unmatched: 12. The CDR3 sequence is CASSQSERLAGVCRETQYF. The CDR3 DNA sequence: TGCGCCAGCAGTCAATCTGAGAGACTAGCGGGAGTCTGTAGAGAGACCCAGTACTTC.

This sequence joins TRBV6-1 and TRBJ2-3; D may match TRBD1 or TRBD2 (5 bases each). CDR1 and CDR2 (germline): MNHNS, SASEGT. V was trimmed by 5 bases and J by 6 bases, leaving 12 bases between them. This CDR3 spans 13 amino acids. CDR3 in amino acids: CASSRGAADTQYF. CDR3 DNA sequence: TGTGCCAGCAGTCGGGGCGCCGCGGATACGCAGTATTTT.

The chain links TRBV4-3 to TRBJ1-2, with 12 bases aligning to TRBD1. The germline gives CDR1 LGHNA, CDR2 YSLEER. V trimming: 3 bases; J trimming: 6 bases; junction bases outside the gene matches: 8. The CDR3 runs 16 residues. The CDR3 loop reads CASSQDSGTGGDGYTF. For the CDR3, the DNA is TGCGCCAGCAGCCAGGACTCCGGGACAGGGGGCGATGGCTACACCTTC.

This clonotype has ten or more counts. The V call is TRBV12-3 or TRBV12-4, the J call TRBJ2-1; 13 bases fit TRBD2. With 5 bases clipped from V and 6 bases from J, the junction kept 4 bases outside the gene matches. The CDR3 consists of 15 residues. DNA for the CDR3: TGTGCCAGCAGTCCCGGGACTAGCGGGGTCAATGAGCAGTTCTTC. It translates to CASSPGTSGVNEQFF.

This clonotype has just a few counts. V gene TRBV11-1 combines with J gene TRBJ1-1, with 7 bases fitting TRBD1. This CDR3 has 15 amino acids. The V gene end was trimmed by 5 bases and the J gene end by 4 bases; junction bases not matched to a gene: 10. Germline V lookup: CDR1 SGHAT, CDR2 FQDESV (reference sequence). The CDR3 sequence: CASSLTGALITEAFF. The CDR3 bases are TGTGCCAGCAGCCTCACAGGGGCCCTCATCACTGAAGCTTTCTTT.